This T cell receptor beta chain was captured in a study of CD4+ T cells in melanoma. Concerning this clone: The antigen remains undetermined.

Clones were sequenced by immunoSEQ multiplex PCR, and TCRdb holds only the in-frame ones, with some missing. The sample lists 8,500 to 10,000 clones, about 73% occurring once. Looked up from germline, CDR1 is SGHAT and CDR2 is FQDESV (reference sequence). CDR3 length equals 14 residues. Trimming shortened V by 5 bases and J by 10 bases, and 15 bases separated the two germline ends. General study results and limits: In melanoma, neoantigen-specific CD4+ T cells reportedly differed in differentiation state. A reported correlation linked neoantigen-specific CD4+ T cells to CD8+, macrophage and B cell function.

The sample was cells from a culture (not recorded whether cultured in vitro). The rearrangement joins TRBV11-1 to TRBJ1-6; D call uncertain. The sequence derives from a human donor with melanoma. The CDR3 reads CASSLQAGRSPLHF. In DNA, the CDR3 is TGTGCCAGCAGCCTTCAGGCCGGTCGGTCACCCCTCCACTTT.